This T cell receptor beta chain was observed in a study of blood T cell repertoires in COVID-19. Study as a whole: Both acute and convalescent COVID-19 samples were obtained from the United States, Italy and Spain. The analysed material was cDNA or gDNA that came from T cells, B-cell-depleted T cells, or PBMCs.

This clone appeared a single time. Original analysis: Estimated nucleated cell counts came from reference gene primer amplification. Assay: immunoSEQ multiplex PCR; the TCRdb copy retains only in-frame clones and omits some. V and J calls and clone size are as listed in that table; D and trimming were resolved from the DNA. The sample contains almost 200,000 clones, less than 90% of which appear only once. V gave up 4 bases and J gave up 2 bases, with 15 bases separating them. The CDR3 spans 15 residues. From germline, CDR1 is SGHNT and CDR2 YYREEE (reference sequence). This chain joins TRBV5-4 and TRBJ1-1; D unresolved. The material sequenced was peripheral blood. The sequence derives from a woman in her seventies with acute or convalescent COVID-19. CDR3 sequence reads: CASSPAGSGNTEAFF. The CDR3 nucleotides are TGTGCCAGCAGCCCCGCCGGAAGCGGCAACACTGAAGCTTTCTTT. Drawing the rest from reference TRBV5-4 and TRBJ1-1, the complete variable domain is ETGVTQSPTHLIKTRGQQVTLRCSSQSGHNTVSWYQQALGQGPQFIFQYYREEENGRGNFPPRFSGLQFPNYSSELNVNALELDDSALYLCASSPAGSGNTEAFFGQGTRLTVV.